This T cell receptor beta chain was identified in a study of blood T cell repertoires in COVID-19. About the study: The United States, Italy and Spain were the sources of the acute and convalescent COVID-19 samples. Sources were T cells, B-cell-depleted T cells, or PBMCs; the material itself was cDNA or gDNA.

The CDR3 is 15 residues long. The germline CDR1 and CDR2 sequences are SGHTA and FQGNSA. Trimming at V came to 0 bases and at J to 2 bases, leaving 0 bases not matched to a gene. Original processing methods: Amplified reference gene primers provided the basis for estimating nucleated cell counts. TCRdb's copy holds only in-frame clones and misses some; the assay was immunoSEQ multiplex PCR. V and J calls plus clone size are reproduced from that table; the DNA served to infer D and trimming. The sample lists about 150,000 clones, 75% to 90% occurring once. The TCR comes from a woman aged 55-70 years with active or convalescent COVID-19. The chain combines TRBV7-2 with TRBJ2-5; 10 bases align to TRBD2. The sample taken for sequencing was peripheral blood. CDR3 sequence reads: CASSLATSGQETQYF. The CDR3 DNA is TGTGCCAGCAGCTTAGCGACTAGCGGGCAAGAGACCCAGTACTTC.